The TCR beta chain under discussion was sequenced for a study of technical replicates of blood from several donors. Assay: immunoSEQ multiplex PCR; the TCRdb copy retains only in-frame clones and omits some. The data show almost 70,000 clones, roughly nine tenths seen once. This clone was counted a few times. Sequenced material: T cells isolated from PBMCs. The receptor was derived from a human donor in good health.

In DNA form, the CDR3 reads TGTGCCAGCAGCCAAGACGGGATCTATGGCTACACCTTC. The encoded protein is CASSQDGIYGYTF. V is TRBV6-6 and J is TRBJ1-2, with D unresolved. CDR3 length equals 13 residues. Germline V gene data show CDR1 as MNHNY and CDR2 as SVGAGI (reference sequence). Trimming took 6 bases from V and 4 from J, leaving 12 bases between them.